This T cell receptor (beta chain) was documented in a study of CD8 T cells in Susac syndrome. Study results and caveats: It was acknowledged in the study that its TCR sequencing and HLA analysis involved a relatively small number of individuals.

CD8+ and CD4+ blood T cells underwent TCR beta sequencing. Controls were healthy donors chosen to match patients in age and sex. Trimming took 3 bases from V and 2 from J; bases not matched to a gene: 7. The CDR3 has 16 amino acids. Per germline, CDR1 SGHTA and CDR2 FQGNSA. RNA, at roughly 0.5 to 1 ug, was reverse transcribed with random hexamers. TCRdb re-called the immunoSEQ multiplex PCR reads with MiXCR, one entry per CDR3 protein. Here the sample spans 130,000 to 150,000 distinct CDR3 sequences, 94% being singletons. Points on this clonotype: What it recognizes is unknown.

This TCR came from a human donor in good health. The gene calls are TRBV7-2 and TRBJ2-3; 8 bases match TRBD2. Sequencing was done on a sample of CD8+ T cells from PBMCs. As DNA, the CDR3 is TGTGCCAGCAGCTTTGTTGTAGCGGGGCTCACAGATACGCAGTATTTT. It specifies CASSFVVAGLTDTQYF. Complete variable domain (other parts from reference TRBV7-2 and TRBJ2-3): GAGVSQSPSNKVTEKGKDVELRCDPISGHTALYWYRQSLGQGLEFLIYFQGNSAPDKSGLPSDRFSAERTGGSVSTLTIQRTQQEDSAVYLCASSFVVAGLTDTQYFGPGTRLTVL.